Shown below are 25 T cell receptor beta chains from a single sample sequenced in a study of vaccination and CD4 T cells after COVID-19. The Oncomine TCR Beta short-read assay sequenced DNA from cultured CD4+ T cells. TCRdb recomputed calls from the PCR reads with MiXCR, one row per CDR3 protein. Of some 15,000 distinct CDR3 sequences in the sample, under 85% were seen once. Their antigens are not known. Documented treatment: roughly 10-day PBMC culture with coronavirus spike peptide pools or control peptides (ViraFEST assay). Sequenced material: CD4+ T cells from blood, cultured in vitro. The receptors derive from a human donor who had recovered from COVID-19.

This CDR3 is CASSYAGAAQETQYF. The CDR3, as DNA: TGTGCCAGCAGTTACGCGGGGGCGGCACAAGAGACCCAGTACTTC. The gene calls are TRBV6-2 or TRBV6-3 and TRBJ2-5, with a possible D match to TRBD2 (7 bases). The V end was cut by 2 bases, the J end by 2 bases, with 12 bases between. This CDR3 region has 15 residues. From germline, CDR1 is MNHEY and CDR2 SVGEGT.

This chain joins TRBV15 and TRBJ2-7; unclear D gene. The CDR3 contains 14 residues. The V end was cut by 0 bases, the J end by 3 bases, with 9 bases between. The germline V gene has CDR1 LNHNV and CDR2 YYDKDF (reference sequence). The CDR3 loop is CATSRDRASYEQYF. The CDR3, as DNA: TGTGCCACCAGCAGAGATAGGGCAAGCTACGAGCAGTACTTC.

By share, this clonotype ranks as large (0.1 to 1%). DNA of the CDR3: TGCAGTCTATCCAAGGGACAGGGGATGGGCGAGCAGTACTTC. It is translated as CSLSKGQGMGEQYF. This chain joins TRBV20-1 and TRBJ2-7; 10 bases map to TRBD1. J gave up 6 bases and V 8 bases, and 13 bases lay outside the gene matches. Germline loops: CDR1 DFQATT, CDR2 SNEGSKA (reference sequence). This CDR3 comprises 14 residues.

The chain employs TRBV7-9 and TRBJ1-5; 7 bases align to TRBD1. The V segment lost 5 bases and the J segment 2 bases; nucleotides outside the gene matches: 3. The CDR3 sequence is 14 residues long. The V gene's germline CDR1 is SEHNR and CDR2 FQNEAQ (reference sequence). The CDR3 DNA follows: TGTGCCAGCAGCGGCGGGACAGGCAATCAGCCCCAGCATTTT. Protein product: CASSGGTGNQPQHF.

The chain links TRBV6-1 to TRBJ2-3; D call uncertain. This CDR3 is built from 13 residues. Trimming cost V 7 bases and J 2 bases, with 10 bases left between them. CDR1 is MNHNS and CDR2 is SASEGT in the germline V gene. CDR3 sequence (DNA): TGTGCCAGCACTGCGGACCCCACAGATACGCAGTATTTT. Translating it yields CASTADPTDTQYF.

This chain links TRBV6-2 or TRBV6-3 with TRBJ1-5; D ambiguous. The germline V gene encodes CDR1 MNHEY and CDR2 SVGEGT. With 2 bases removed from V and 2 bases from J, the gap between germline ends came to 4 bases. The CDR3 spans 13 residues. DNA of the CDR3: TGTGCCAGCAGTTACGTGGGCAATCAGCCCCAGCATTTT. This gives the protein CASSYVGNQPQHF.

The chain links TRBV20-1 to TRBJ2-1, with D maybe TRBD2 (6 bases). Germline lookup yields CDR1 DFQATT and CDR2 SNEGSKA (reference sequence). The CDR3 sequence is 16 residues long. Trimming cost V 0 bases and J 3 bases, with 15 bases left between them. The CDR3 bases are TGCAGTGCTAGAGATCCCTCGGGAGTGAGCTACAATGAGCAGTTCTTC. Its translation is CSARDPSGVSYNEQFF.

The genes are TRBV20-1 and TRBJ2-7; TRBD1 or TRBD2 may be the D gene (5 bases each). The CDR3 is 12 residues long. Looked up from germline, CDR1 is DFQATT and CDR2 is SNEGSKA (reference sequence). Trimming pared 5 bases from V and 7 bases from J, leaving 15 bases between. Written as DNA, the CDR3 is TGCAGTGCTCCCCGGGGCCTTTATGAGCAGTACTTC. Translated, it gives CSAPRGLYEQYF.

This clonotype was seen only a few times. The gene calls are TRBV24-1 and TRBJ2-3; TRBD1 aligns across 7 bases. V shed 5 bases, J shed 2 bases, and the junction held 9 bases outside the gene matches. Germline CDR1 and CDR2: KGHDR and SFDVKD. The CDR3 spans 16 residues. The DNA of the CDR3 is TGTGCCACCAGTGTCCCCGGGACAGCCTACACAGATACGCAGTATTTT. Translating gives CATSVPGTAYTDTQYF.

The chain couples TRBV11-2 to TRBJ1-2; no firm D call. CDR3 size: 14 residues. The germline CDR1 and CDR2 sequences are SGHAT and FQNNGV. V shed 6 bases and J shed 5 bases, with 16 bases lying between them. Written as DNA, the CDR3 is TGTGCCAGCAGACCGACGGAGACGAAGTATGGCTACACCTTC. Protein sequence: CASRPTETKYGYTF.

The chain couples TRBV2 to TRBJ1-3; D remains unclear. V shed 11 bases and J shed 1 base, with 12 bases lying between them. Germline V CDR1 and CDR2: SNHLY, FYNNEI. The CDR3 has 13 amino acids. CDR3 loop: CAGKSRSGNTIYF. The DNA for the CDR3 is TGTGCCGGCAAAAGCAGGTCTGGAAACACCATATATTTT.

Within the sample, this clonotype is medium-sized. The chain carries TRBV6-1 and TRBJ1-2; 10 bases are a match to TRBD1. This CDR3 has 13 amino acids. V was clipped by 7 bases and J by 8 bases; unmatched bases: 7. Per the germline V gene, CDR1 is MNHNS and CDR2 is SASEGT. The CDR3 is CASIPGTGDGYTF. For the CDR3, the DNA is TGTGCCAGCATCCCCGGGACAGGGGACGGCTACACCTTC.

This chain connects TRBV4-2 to TRBJ2-5, with 12 bases identical to TRBD2. Germline V gene data show CDR1 as LGHNA and CDR2 as YNFKEQ. There are 16 residues in the CDR3. V shed 3 bases, J shed 6 bases, and the junction held 8 bases outside the gene matches. CDR3 in DNA: TGTGCCAGCAGCCAGCCCCTAGCGGGAGGGGCCAAGACCCAGTACTTC. Its translation is CASSQPLAGGAKTQYF.

The chain has TRBV7-2 and TRBJ2-5; the D is unclear. CDR3 length equals 12 residues. The germline gives CDR1 SGHTA, CDR2 FQGNSA. V was trimmed by 5 bases and J by 5 bases, leaving 9 bases between them. The CDR3 bases are TGTGCCAGCAGCCGGGCTTCGGAGACCCAGTACTTC. This gives the protein CASSRASETQYF. Drawing the rest from reference TRBV7-2 and TRBJ2-5, the complete variable domain is GAGVSQSPSNKVTEKGKDVELRCDPISGHTALYWYRQSLGQGLEFLIYFQGNSAPDKSGLPSDRFSAERTGGSVSTLTIQRTQQEDSAVYLCASSRASETQYFGPGTRLLVL.

The CDR3 DNA sequence: TGTGCCAGCAGTTACGCACCCGGCCCCTGGGAGACCCAGTACTTC. Amino acids: CASSYAPGPWETQYF. V is TRBV6-5 and J is TRBJ2-5; no firm D call. Trimming stripped 2 bases from V and 5 bases from J, with 15 bases between. The CDR3 is 15 amino acids. Germline CDR1 MNHEY, CDR2 SVGAGI.

The chain links TRBV7-6 to TRBJ2-3; a weak D match, TRBD1 (6 bases). The germline V gene encodes CDR1 SGHVS and CDR2 FNYEAQ. The CDR3 runs to 16 residues. The germline V and J ends were trimmed by 5 bases and 1 base, with 16 bases remaining between them. CDR3 bases: TGTGCCAGCAGCCCTTTGGGGGCGCTGGGCACAGATACGCAGTATTTT. Translated, it gives CASSPLGALGTDTQYF.

Only a few counts were recorded for this clonotype. The chain couples TRBV7-2 to TRBJ1-2; D is unclear. V was shortened by 5 bases and J by 5 bases, with 9 bases between the two germline ends. This CDR3 region has 12 residues. The germline V gene has CDR1 SGHTA and CDR2 FQGNSA. The CDR3 bases are TGTGCCAGCAGCCCGAGCCTGTATGGCTACACCTTC. Its protein product is CASSPSLYGYTF.

This clonotype was picked up one time. The V and J genes are TRBV19 and TRBJ1-1, with 8 bases identical to TRBD1. There are 14 residues in the CDR3. V dropped 5 bases and J dropped 5; count of bases not matched to a gene: 7. CDR1 is LNHDA and CDR2 is SQIVND in the germline V gene (reference sequence). CDR3 nucleotide sequence: TGTGCCAGTAGTGCGGACAGGGCTAAGACTGAAGCTTTCTTT. Its protein is CASSADRAKTEAFF.

The V call is TRBV11-2, the J call TRBJ1-2, with D unresolved. V lost 5 bases and J lost 2, with 9 bases in between. Germline V gene sequence: CDR1 SGHAT, CDR2 FQNNGV. The CDR3 runs to 13 residues. DNA of the CDR3: TGTGCCAGCAGCATGGGAGGAAACTATGGCTACACCTTC. This codes for CASSMGGNYGYTF.

This sequence joins TRBV20-1 and TRBJ1-1; D gene unclear. The CDR3 extends over 13 amino acids. Germline loops: CDR1 DFQATT, CDR2 SNEGSKA (reference sequence). Trimming took off 1 base at V and 5 bases at J, with 11 bases between the two ends. CDR3 in DNA: TGCAGTGCTAGAGGCTTCGGCGGAACTGAAGCTTTCTTT. This translates into CSARGFGGTEAFF.

This chain links TRBV6-1 with TRBJ2-3; 7 bases are a match to TRBD2. CDR1 is MNHNS, CDR2 SASEGT, per germline. Germline trimming cut 8 bases from V and 4 bases from J; bases unmatched to any gene: 9. The CDR3 contains 14 residues. The CDR3 sequence is CASCRTSGSDTQYF. The CDR3 nucleotides read TGTGCCAGCTGCCGGACTAGTGGTTCAGATACGCAGTATTTT.

This clonotype rates as large (0.1 to 1%). This rearrangement joins TRBV10-3 to TRBJ2-7; TRBD1 is a possible D gene (5 bases). The CDR3 is made up of 12 amino acids. Germline values: CDR1 ENHRY, CDR2 SYGVKD. With 8 bases removed from V and 2 bases from J, the gap between germline ends came to 10 bases. The CDR3 DNA is TGTGCCATCGCCGAACAGGCCTACGAGCAGTACTTC. It encodes CAIAEQAYEQYF.

The V gene is TRBV20-1, the J gene TRBJ2-7; 7 nucleotides agree with TRBD2. The J segment lost 6 bases and the V segment lost 5 bases, leaving 4 bases of the junction unmatched. The CDR3 loop spans 11 amino acids. The germline V gene has CDR1 DFQATT and CDR2 SNEGSKA (reference sequence). The DNA for the CDR3 is TGCAGTGCTGGAGCGGGGATCGAGCAGTACTTC. It is translated as CSAGAGIEQYF.

This clonotype was counted a single time. This sequence joins TRBV20-1 and TRBJ1-5; 7 bases fit TRBD1. This CDR3 contains 14 residues. V lost 3 bases, J lost 7 bases, and 9 bases stayed unmatched. Looked up from germline, CDR1 is DFQATT and CDR2 is SNEGSKA (reference sequence). The CDR3: CSASPRGSRQPQHF. The CDR3, as DNA: TGCAGTGCTAGTCCCAGGGGGAGTAGGCAGCCCCAGCATTTT.

The table lists this clonotype with a few counts. J is TRBJ1-5 and V is TRBV5-1, with D possibly matching TRBD1 (5 bases). Trimming took off 4 bases at V and 5 bases at J, with 16 bases between the two ends. Germline loops: CDR1 SGHRS, CDR2 YFSETQ. This CDR3 contains 15 residues. The CDR3 loop is CASSLGTGGYQPQHF. CDR3 sequence (DNA): TGCGCCAGCAGCCTCGGGACCGGCGGGTATCAGCCCCAGCATTTT.